A single sample gave rise to the 24 T cell receptor beta chains below, sequenced in a study of blood T cell repertoires in COVID-19 (dated by TCRdb to the early 2020s). The method was the immunoSEQ multiplex PCR assay. TCRdb carries this immuneACCESS record with in-frame sequences only. Its versions omit some clonotypes, under half of them owing to an unresolved V gene in the studies checked, with the rest unexplained. The sample data list 250,000 to 300,000 clones, and 88% of these were observed just once. Of the sample, 1% falls within the top ten clones. The sequencing sample was made of PBMCs or T cells enriched from blood (not recorded which). These receptors were obtained from a woman in her twenties or thirties who had recovered from COVID-19.

This clone was seen a few times. The gene calls are TRBV30 and TRBJ2-3, with D unclear. The CDR3 is 11 amino acids. The germline CDR1 and CDR2 sequences are GTSNPN and SVGIG (reference sequence). The ends were cut back, 4 bases at V and 5 bases at J, with 7 bases in the middle. CDR3 sequence: CAWTGGDTQYF. The CDR3 coding sequence is TGTGCCTGGACCGGCGGAGATACGCAGTATTTT.

This chain joins TRBV6-2 or TRBV6-3 and TRBJ2-3; 7 nucleotides match TRBD1. With V trimmed by 2 bases and J by 2 bases, 4 bases remained unmatched. The germline V gene has CDR1 MNHEY and CDR2 SVGEGT. The CDR3 has 15 amino acids. In nucleotides, the CDR3 is TGTGCCAGCAGTTACCCGACAGGGTTCACAGATACGCAGTATTTT. Its translation is CASSYPTGFTDTQYF.

This clone was seen once. The J gene is TRBJ2-5, the V gene TRBV25-1; tentative D call: TRBD2 (6 bases). Germline V gene lookup returns CDR1 MGHDK and CDR2 SYGVNS. The CDR3 extends over 14 amino acids. V lost 1 base to trimming and J lost 5 bases, with 11 bases between them. CDR3 loop: CASSEWRGEETQYF. The DNA for the CDR3 is TGTGCCAGCAGTGAATGGAGGGGAGAGGAGACCCAGTACTTC.

The rearrangement joins TRBV4-1 to TRBJ1-2; 8 nucleotides agree with TRBD1. V trimming: 3 bases; J trimming: 6 bases; junction bases outside the gene matches: 12. Per germline, CDR1 MGHRA and CDR2 YSYEKL. The CDR3 totals 16 residues. The CDR3 DNA reads TGCGCCAGCAGCCAGGAAATCCCAGGGGGCAGGGATGGCTACACCTTC. Its protein product is CASSQEIPGGRDGYTF.

The V gene is TRBV7-2, the J gene TRBJ1-1, with no clear D. The germline V gene encodes CDR1 SGHTA and CDR2 FQGNSA. Trimming took off 2 bases at V and 0 bases at J, with 10 bases between the two ends. The CDR3 has 15 amino acids. The CDR3 nucleotides read TGTGCCAGCAGCTTACATGGAGGGCTGAACACTGAAGCTTTCTTT. Encoded protein: CASSLHGGLNTEAFF. The complete variable domain, with remaining parts taken from reference TRBV7-2 and TRBJ1-1, reads GAGVSQSPSNKVTEKGKDVELRCDPISGHTALYWYRQSLGQGLEFLIYFQGNSAPDKSGLPSDRFSAERTGGSVSTLTIQRTQQEDSAVYLCASSLHGGLNTEAFFGQGTRLTVV.

This clone was detected once. The chain links TRBV6-6 to TRBJ1-1; the match to TRBD1 covers 9 bases. V shed 5 bases and J 0 bases; nucleotides not matched to a gene: 7. CDR3 length equals 16 residues. In germline, CDR1 is MNHNY, CDR2 SVGAGI (reference sequence). Here the CDR3 DNA reads TGTGCCAGCAGTCTTAAGACAGGGGGGTTGAACACTGAAGCTTTCTTT. Translated: CASSLKTGGLNTEAFF.

The CDR3 nucleotides are TGTGCCAGCCGAACCAGGGCTTCCACGCAGTATTTT. It codes for CASRTRASTQYF. The V gene is TRBV27, the J gene TRBJ2-3, with D perhaps matching TRBD1 (5 bases). The CDR3 length is 12 residues. Germline V gene sequence: CDR1 MNHEY, CDR2 SMNVEV (reference sequence). Trimming shortened V by 8 bases and J by 9 bases, and 15 bases separated the two germline ends.

The CDR3: CASREWTGNNEQFF. CDR3 nucleotide sequence: TGTGCCAGCAGGGAATGGACAGGCAACAATGAGCAGTTCTTC. The chain has TRBV2 and TRBJ2-1; 7 bases match TRBD1. The length of the CDR3 is 14 residues. With 6 bases clipped from V and 5 bases from J, the junction kept 7 bases outside the gene matches. Germline values: CDR1 SNHLY, CDR2 FYNNEI.

This chain connects TRBV9 to TRBJ2-1; D ambiguous. Trimming pared 3 bases from V and 9 bases from J, leaving 10 bases between. Germline CDR1 reads SGDLS; CDR2 reads YYNGEE. CDR3 length equals 12 residues. The CDR3 DNA reads as TGTGCCAGCAGCGCCCTGCAGTTTGAGCAGTTCTTC. As protein: CASSALQFEQFF.

The gene calls are TRBV20-1 and TRBJ1-2; D gene uncertain. Germline CDR1 and CDR2: DFQATT and SNEGSKA (reference sequence). This CDR3 comprises 10 residues. Deletions cut 6 bases from V and 0 bases from J, with 2 bases between. This chain's CDR3 is CSATNYGYTF. CDR3 DNA: TGCAGTGCCACTAACTATGGCTACACCTTC.

This chain joins TRBV27 and TRBJ2-3; TRBD2 agrees at 11 bases. Germline V lookup: CDR1 MNHEY, CDR2 SMNVEV (reference sequence). The trim removed 2 bases at V and 1 base at J, leaving 5 bases unmatched. This CDR3 is built from 17 residues. The CDR3 is CASSLHVAGGRTDTQYF. For the CDR3, the DNA is TGTGCCAGCAGTTTACATGTAGCGGGAGGGCGCACAGATACGCAGTATTTT.

The J gene is TRBJ2-7, the V gene TRBV5-6; 7 bases are a match to TRBD1. With V trimmed by 3 bases and J by 3 bases, 12 bases remained unmatched. Germline lookup yields CDR1 SGHDT and CDR2 YYEEEE. There are 16 residues in the CDR3. The CDR3 loop is CASSSYTGTAFYEQYF. The CDR3 DNA reads TGTGCCAGCAGCTCGTATACCGGGACAGCTTTCTACGAGCAGTACTTC.

CDR3 nucleotide sequence: TGTGCCTGGAGTAAATGGGGCCGGTCAGAGAACACTGAAGCTTTCTTT. This sequence encodes CAWSKWGRSENTEAFF. The gene calls are TRBV30 and TRBJ1-1; D perhaps matches TRBD1 (5 bases). Germline CDR1 and CDR2: GTSNPN and SVGIG (reference sequence). V dropped 2 bases and J dropped 1 base, with 17 bases sitting between them. CDR3 length equals 16 residues.

The chain couples TRBV11-3 to TRBJ2-3; 12 nucleotides align to TRBD2. There are 18 residues in the CDR3. CDR1 SGHNT and CDR2 YENEEA come from the germline V gene. V shed 6 bases, J shed 10 bases, and the junction held 20 bases outside the gene matches. CDR3 amino acids: CASSPGLAGPGGVSPQYF. CDR3 bases: TGTGCCAGCAGTCCGGGACTAGCGGGTCCGGGGGGTGTGTCGCCGCAGTATTTT.

CDR3 nucleotides: TGTGCCAGCAGTTTAGACTTCAGGGGTCATCAGCCCCAGCATTTT. It codes for CASSLDFRGHQPQHF. The chain uses TRBV27 and TRBJ1-5; possible D gene TRBD1, 6 bases. The CDR3 is 15 residues long. V was shortened by 2 bases and J by 5 bases, with 13 bases between the two germline ends. Germline V gives CDR1 MNHEY, CDR2 SMNVEV (reference sequence).

The chain has TRBV30 and TRBJ1-2; 9 bases line up with TRBD1. J gave up 8 bases and V 1 base, and 2 bases lay outside the gene matches. Germline V gene lookup returns CDR1 GTSNPN and CDR2 SVGIG (reference sequence). The CDR3 spans 12 residues. The CDR3 DNA sequence: TGTGCCTGGAGTGGGGACAGGGCCGGCTACACCTTC. It codes for CAWSGDRAGYTF.

V is TRBV11-2 and J is TRBJ2-1; TRBD2 aligns across 13 bases. The CDR3 is 16 residues long. CDR1 SGHAT and CDR2 FQNNGV come from the germline V gene. The V segment lost 5 bases and the J segment 8 bases; nucleotides outside the gene matches: 9. CDR3 loop: CASSPTGTSGKHEQFF. Written as DNA, the CDR3 is TGTGCCAGCAGCCCAACCGGGACTAGCGGGAAGCATGAGCAGTTCTTC. Together with reference TRBV11-2 and TRBJ2-1, the CDR3 gives the full variable domain: EAGVAQSPRYKIIEKRQSVAFWCNPISGHATLYWYQQILGQGPKLLIQFQNNGVVDDSQLPKDRFSAERLKGVDSTLKIQPAKLEDSAVYLCASSPTGTSGKHEQFFGPGTRLTVL.

This clone has just a few counts. This chain's CDR3 is CASSSVLPPLHF. The DNA for the CDR3 is TGTGCCAGCAGTTCGGTGCTTCCACCCCTCCACTTT. The chain uses TRBV12-3 or TRBV12-4 and TRBJ1-6; D remains ambiguous. This CDR3 contains 12 residues. V gave up 4 bases and J gave up 11 bases, with 9 bases separating them.

A note on this clone: This CDR3 is also generated by other DNA sequences in the sample. The CDR3 protein is CASSLGGGTEAFF. In DNA, the CDR3 is TGTGCCAGCAGCTTAGGAGGAGGGACTGAAGCTTTCTTT. V and J are TRBV7-8 and TRBJ1-1, with no clear D. This CDR3 is built from 13 residues. Germline V gives CDR1 SGHVS, CDR2 FQNEAQ. Trimming took off 1 base at V and 5 bases at J, with 8 bases between the two ends.

This chain connects TRBV9 to TRBJ2-1; 9 nucleotides line up with TRBD2. CDR3 length: 16 residues. Germline V gene data show CDR1 as SGDLS and CDR2 as YYNGEE. J gave up 4 bases and V 0 bases, and 5 bases lay outside the gene matches. CDR3 sequence reads: CASSVGGSGGYNEQFF. As DNA, the CDR3 is TGTGCCAGCAGCGTAGGTGGTAGCGGGGGTTACAATGAGCAGTTCTTC.

CDR3 loop: CASSKYTGRNTEAFF. CDR3 DNA sequence: TGTGCCAGTAGTAAATACACAGGGAGGAACACTGAAGCTTTCTTT. The V call is TRBV19, the J call TRBJ1-1; a weak D match, TRBD1 (6 bases). The CDR3 has 15 residues. CDR1 and CDR2 (germline): LNHDA, SQIVND (reference sequence). V dropped 4 bases and J dropped 1 base, with 13 bases sitting between them.

The CDR3 nucleotides read TGTGCCAGCAGCGTAGGACTAGCGGACTACGAGCAGTACTTC. The encoded protein is CASSVGLADYEQYF. The chain uses TRBV9 and TRBJ2-7; 9 nucleotides align to TRBD2. CDR3 size: 14 residues. Trimming cost V 0 bases and J 3 bases; bases outside gene matches: 1. Germline V lookup: CDR1 SGDLS, CDR2 YYNGEE.

V and J are TRBV7-9 and TRBJ2-1, with 7 bases lining up with TRBD1. The J segment lost 0 bases and the V segment lost 4 bases, leaving 6 bases of the junction unmatched. This CDR3 is built from 16 residues. Germline V lookup: CDR1 SEHNR, CDR2 FQNEAQ (reference sequence). The CDR3 DNA is TGTGCCAGCAGCTCCTTAGGGGGCCTCTCCTACAATGAGCAGTTCTTC. This translates into CASSSLGGLSYNEQFF.

V usage is TRBV4-1 and J usage is TRBJ1-3; TRBD1 agrees at 8 bases. Germline V lookup: CDR1 MGHRA, CDR2 YSYEKL. V lost 3 bases and J lost 2; bases outside the gene matches: 9. This CDR3 contains 17 residues. CDR3 nucleotides: TGCGCCAGCAGCCATGAAACCGACAGGGGAGCTGGAAACACCATATATTTT. Translating gives CASSHETDRGAGNTIYF.